The 23 T cell receptor beta chains below were found in one sample sequenced in a study of T-cell memory formation after mild COVID-19. TCRdb processed the 5' RACE reads anew with MiXCR; each CDR3 protein has one entry. The sample records around 470,000 distinct CDR3 sequences, around 19% being singletons. Sequences were obtained from PBMCs or a T cell subset sorted from them (not recorded which). The receptors were sampled from an adult woman who had mild COVID-19 (a few samples of this study predate the infection). Cell type and time point are not known.

This clonotype occurred a few times. The J gene is TRBJ2-3, the V gene TRBV9, with 12 bases lining up with TRBD2. The CDR3 extends over 17 amino acids. V was pared by 1 base and J by 3 bases, with 6 bases of the junction left unmatched. CDR1 SGDLS and CDR2 YYNGEE come from the germline V gene. The CDR3 DNA follows: TGTGCCAGCAGCGTACGGTCAGGACTAGCGGGAACAGATACGCAGTATTTT. This sequence encodes CASSVRSGLAGTDTQYF.

The chain is built from TRBV7-9 and TRBJ2-7, with D unresolved. V was trimmed by 1 base and J by 3 bases, leaving 13 bases between them. CDR3 length equals 15 residues. The germline gives CDR1 SEHNR, CDR2 FQNEAQ (reference sequence). The CDR3: CASSLENSAIYEQYF. The CDR3 DNA follows: TGTGCCAGCAGCTTAGAGAACAGCGCGATCTACGAGCAGTACTTC. The full variable domain, rest sourced from reference TRBV7-9 and TRBJ2-7, is DTGVSQNPRHKITKRGQNVTFRCDPISEHNRLYWYRQTLGQGPEFLTYFQNEAQLEKSRLLSDRFSAERPKGSFSTLEIQRTEQGDSAMYLCASSLENSAIYEQYFGPGTRLTVT.

The chain carries TRBV25-1 and TRBJ2-5; 7 nucleotides match TRBD2. This CDR3 contains 12 residues. Germline V gene data show CDR1 as MGHDK and CDR2 as SYGVNS. V lost 7 bases and J lost 2; bases outside the gene matches: 1. CDR3 DNA sequence: TGTGCCAGCACCGGGGGGCAAGAGACCCAGTACTTC. It yields the protein CASTGGQETQYF.

The chain uses TRBV18 and TRBJ2-7, with TRBD2 identical over 8 bases. There are 17 residues in the CDR3. Germline CDR1 and CDR2: KGHSH and LQKENI. J was trimmed by 0 bases and V by 4 bases; bases with no gene match: 11. CDR3 protein: CASSQASGPVSSYEQYF. The CDR3 DNA is TGTGCCAGCTCACAGGCTAGCGGGCCCGTGAGCTCCTACGAGCAGTACTTC.

In nucleotides, the CDR3 is TGTGCCAGCATGCCCGGGGGCTATAGCTCCTACAATGAGCAGTTCTTC. Protein: CASMPGGYSSYNEQFF. The chain employs TRBV27 and TRBJ2-1, with D tentatively TRBD1 or TRBD2 (6 bases each). Germline V gene sequence: CDR1 MNHEY, CDR2 SMNVEV (reference sequence). V was pared by 7 bases and J by 0 bases, with 16 bases between. This CDR3 has 16 amino acids.

V and J are TRBV7-9 and TRBJ1-6; 7 positions match TRBD1. After removal of 8 bases from V and 7 bases from J, the junction contained 11 bases not matched to a gene. CDR1 is SEHNR and CDR2 is FQNEAQ in the germline V gene (reference sequence). The length of the CDR3 is 15 residues. The DNA for the CDR3 is TGTGCCAGCTCCTACTTTACAGGGGCCAATTCACCCCTCCACTTT. Translating gives CASSYFTGANSPLHF. The full variable domain, in which reference TRBV7-9 and TRBJ1-6 provide the parts outside the CDR3, is DTGVSQNPRHKITKRGQNVTFRCDPISEHNRLYWYRQTLGQGPEFLTYFQNEAQLEKSRLLSDRFSAERPKGSFSTLEIQRTEQGDSAMYLCASSYFTGANSPLHFGNGTRLTVT.

This chain connects TRBV24-1 to TRBJ2-1; D possibly uses TRBD1 or TRBD2 (5 bases each). V gave up 8 bases and J gave up 3 bases, with 13 bases separating them. CDR1 KGHDR and CDR2 SFDVKD come from the germline V gene. The CDR3 runs to 14 residues. The CDR3: CATIGGPNYNEQFF. CDR3 coding DNA: TGTGCCACCATTGGGGGTCCCAACTACAATGAGCAGTTCTTC.

This chain uses TRBV18 with TRBJ1-4, with D uncertain. CDR1 and CDR2 (germline): KGHSH, LQKENI. V dropped 6 bases and J dropped 0 bases, with 11 bases sitting between them. The CDR3 consists of 15 residues. The CDR3, as DNA: TGTGCCAGCTCTTCCACGCTTGCAACTAATGAAAAACTGTTTTTT. It translates to CASSSTLATNEKLFF. Full variable domain (remainder filled in from reference TRBV18 and TRBJ1-4): NAGVMQNPRHLVRRRGQEARLRCSPMKGHSHVYWYRQLPEEGLKFMVYLQKENIIDESGMPKERFSAEFPKEGPSILRIQQVVRGDSAAYFCASSSTLATNEKLFFGSGTQLSVL.

The genes are TRBV15 and TRBJ2-3; 11 bases line up with TRBD1. Trimming cost V 0 bases and J 4 bases; bases outside gene matches: 3. Looked up from germline, CDR1 is LNHNV and CDR2 is YYDKDF (reference sequence). This CDR3 is 16 amino acids long. The CDR3: CATSRDPGQGADTQYF. CDR3 bases: TGTGCCACCAGCAGAGATCCGGGACAGGGGGCAGATACGCAGTATTTT.

This chain links TRBV20-1 with TRBJ2-3; 7 positions agree with TRBD2. V was clipped by 0 bases and J by 9 bases; unmatched bases: 9. Per germline, CDR1 DFQATT and CDR2 SNEGSKA (reference sequence). This CDR3 contains 14 residues. This CDR3 reads CSARDRDYKPTQYF. CDR3 DNA sequence: TGCAGTGCTAGAGATCGGGACTATAAGCCCACGCAGTATTTT.

The chain employs TRBV7-8 and TRBJ1-3; D unclear. The V end was cut by 6 bases, the J end by 2 bases, with 14 bases between. Germline values: CDR1 SGHVS, CDR2 FQNEAQ. The CDR3 spans 15 residues. The CDR3 nucleotides read TGTGCCAGCAGTACTCTTGGGTCCCCTGGAAACACCATATATTTT. Protein: CASSTLGSPGNTIYF.

V is TRBV6-2 or TRBV6-3 and J is TRBJ2-7; D call uncertain. This CDR3 has 12 amino acids. The ends were cut back, 2 bases at V and 6 bases at J, with 8 bases in the middle. Germline CDR1 is MNHEY and CDR2 is SVGEGT. The CDR3 DNA reads TGTGCCAGCAGTTACCGTAGAAGCGAGCAGTACTTC. It translates to CASSYRRSEQYF.

The chain recombines TRBV5-5 with TRBJ1-4; no clear D. The germline V gene encodes CDR1 SGHKS and CDR2 YYEKEE (reference sequence). The V gene lost 4 bases and the J gene lost 0 bases, with 7 bases spanning the gap. This CDR3 comprises 14 residues. DNA of the CDR3: TGTGCCAGCAGCAGGACCACAACTAATGAAAAACTGTTTTTT. Protein product: CASSRTTTNEKLFF.

The chain has TRBV27 and TRBJ2-4; D is uncertain. The CDR3 consists of 16 residues. The V end was cut by 5 bases, the J end by 0 bases, with 14 bases between. Germline CDR1 is MNHEY and CDR2 is SMNVEV (reference sequence). The CDR3 coding sequence is TGTGCCAGCAGTCCAGCCCCATTACTAGCCAAAAACATTCAGTACTTC. Protein sequence: CASSPAPLLAKNIQYF.

The chain recombines TRBV18 with TRBJ1-3; D is undetermined. V was clipped by 0 bases and J by 4 bases, with 1 base between them. The CDR3 loop spans 12 amino acids. Germline V gene sequence: CDR1 KGHSH, CDR2 LQKENI. DNA of the CDR3: TGTGCCAGCTCACCACCAGGAAACACCATATATTTT. It specifies CASSPPGNTIYF.

This sequence joins TRBV5-1 and TRBJ2-5, with 8 bases identical to TRBD1. After removal of 5 bases from V and 1 base from J, the junction contained 1 base not matched to a gene. Germline V gene sequence: CDR1 SGHRS, CDR2 YFSETQ. CDR3 length: 13 residues. DNA for the CDR3: TGCGCCAGCAGGACAGGGGTCCAAGAGACCCAGTACTTC. It translates to CASRTGVQETQYF.

V is TRBV6-2 or TRBV6-3 and J is TRBJ2-3; TRBD2 agrees at 7 bases. V lost 2 bases, J lost 10 bases, and 9 bases stayed unmatched. The CDR3 totals 14 residues. The V gene's germline CDR1 is MNHEY and CDR2 SVGEGT. CDR3 nucleotides: TGTGCCAGCAGTTACGGGCTAGCGGTCCCCTCGCAGTATTTT. As protein: CASSYGLAVPSQYF.

V gene TRBV19 combines with J gene TRBJ2-5, with 12 bases matching TRBD2. V was clipped by 4 bases and J by 0 bases; unmatched bases: 6. Germline loops: CDR1 LNHDA, CDR2 SQIVND (reference sequence). The CDR3 is 17 amino acids. The CDR3 loop is CASSRKGTSGYQETQYF. DNA of the CDR3: TGTGCCAGTAGTAGAAAAGGGACTAGCGGGTACCAAGAGACCCAGTACTTC.

This chain links TRBV6-5 with TRBJ1-1, with a possible D match to TRBD1 (6 bases). Trimming pared 6 bases from V and 9 bases from J, leaving 20 bases between. Germline V gene sequence: CDR1 MNHEY, CDR2 SVGAGI. The CDR3 runs 14 residues. The CDR3 DNA is TGTGCCAGCAGACGACCCGGGCAGGGGAGAAAAGCTTTCTTT. Amino acid sequence: CASRRPGQGRKAFF.

CDR3 in DNA: TGCAGCGCTAGAATAGCGGGTTCGAACACCGGGGAGCTGTTTTTT. Translating it yields CSARIAGSNTGELFF. The chain couples TRBV29-1 to TRBJ2-2; 7 positions match TRBD2. The CDR3 is made up of 15 amino acids. With 7 bases clipped from V and 0 bases from J, the junction kept 8 bases outside the gene matches. The germline V gene has CDR1 SQVTM and CDR2 ANQGSEA.

This chain uses TRBV27 with TRBJ1-4; the D gene is possibly TRBD1 (6 bases). There are 14 residues in the CDR3. The germline V gene has CDR1 MNHEY and CDR2 SMNVEV (reference sequence). Trimming pared 0 bases from V and 8 bases from J, leaving 10 bases between. CDR3: CASSLSRGREKLFF. CDR3 nucleotide sequence: TGTGCCAGCAGTTTATCCAGGGGAAGGGAAAAACTGTTTTTT.

As regards this clonotype: Sequence at one end of the junction differs from germline and may be a read error. The chain has TRBV12-3 or TRBV12-4 and TRBJ2-2; possible D gene TRBD2, 5 bases. The CDR3 consists of 13 residues. CDR3 loop: CASSPHNTGELYF. DNA for the CDR3: TGTGCCAGCAGTCCACACAACACCGGGGAGCTGTATTTT.

This clonotype was counted only a few times. V and J are TRBV5-1 and TRBJ1-1; D perhaps matches TRBD1 (5 bases). The CDR3 is 13 residues long. V was cut by 7 bases and J by 11 bases, with 21 bases left in between. Germline-derived CDR1 and CDR2 are SGHRS and YFSETQ. The CDR3 DNA follows: TGCGCCAGCCGCCTCGGGGCTCCGGGAACCGCTTTCTTT. Its translation: CASRLGAPGTAFF.